Each of the 32 T cell receptor beta chains below was sequenced from the same sample in a study of a mutant IDH1 vaccine in newly diagnosed glioma. Data came from immunoSEQ multiplex PCR; TCRdb stores just in-frame clones and leaves some out. Among roughly 48,000 clones listed, about 91% were seen once. These receptors' targets are unknown. Time point defined: week 11, during vaccination. Alongside topical imiquimod, each dose of vaccine comprised 300 ug of mutant IDH1 20-mer peptide. The sequences come from PBMCs, collected from a glioma patient whose treatment included an IDH1 peptide vaccine. The receptor set was obtained from a man aged 50-60 years with glioma.

This chain links TRBV19 with TRBJ1-1; D remains ambiguous. The CDR3 totals 14 residues. Germline V gives CDR1 LNHDA, CDR2 SQIVND (reference sequence). Trimming shortened V by 2 bases and J by 1 base, and 8 bases separated the two germline ends. CDR3 sequence: CASSIHRSNTEAFF. CDR3 coding DNA: TGTGCCAGTAGTATACACCGCTCGAACACTGAAGCTTTCTTT.

The chain links TRBV7-8 to TRBJ1-1; D is unclear. Trimming removed 1 base from V and 7 bases from J, with 13 bases in between. CDR3 length: 14 residues. The germline gives CDR1 SGHVS, CDR2 FQNEAQ. Here the CDR3 reads CASSLDRVKFEAFF. Written as DNA, the CDR3 is TGTGCCAGCAGCTTAGATCGGGTAAAGTTTGAAGCTTTCTTT.

This sequence joins TRBV7-6 and TRBJ1-1; 11 nucleotides match TRBD1. The CDR3 sequence is 16 residues long. V lost 1 base to trimming and J lost 0 bases; unmatched junction nucleotides: 1. The germline gives CDR1 SGHVS, CDR2 FNYEAQ. CDR3 DNA sequence: TGTGCCAGCAGCTTAGGGACAGGGGGCATGAACACTGAAGCTTTCTTT. It translates to CASSLGTGGMNTEAFF.

This sequence joins TRBV5-1 and TRBJ1-3; weak D call: TRBD1 (5 bases). Trimming cost V 4 bases and J 3 bases, with 20 bases left between them. Germline CDR1 and CDR2: SGHRS and YFSETQ. CDR3 length: 17 residues. CDR3 loop: CASSGGTDTWVGNTIYF. Written as DNA, the CDR3 is TGCGCCAGCAGCGGCGGGACGGATACTTGGGTTGGAAACACCATATATTTT.

The rearrangement uses TRBV5-6 and TRBJ1-2; perhaps TRBD1 as D (5 bases). There are 13 residues in the CDR3. Trimming removed 4 bases at V and 3 bases at J, with 10 bases between. Germline V gene data show CDR1 as SGHDT and CDR2 as YYEEEE. The CDR3 sequence: CASSRGPDYGYTF. The CDR3 nucleotides are TGTGCCAGCAGCAGGGGCCCCGACTATGGCTACACCTTC.

J is TRBJ2-7 and V is TRBV7-2; D is perhaps TRBD1 (5 bases). The V gene's germline CDR1 is SGHTA and CDR2 FQGNSA. With 2 bases removed from V and 5 bases from J, the gap between germline ends came to 13 bases. The CDR3 is made up of 14 amino acids. CDR3 DNA sequence: TGTGCCAGCAGCTTATGGCAGGGCGGAAACGAGCAGTACTTC. This translates into CASSLWQGGNEQYF.

This sequence joins TRBV9 and TRBJ2-7; the D call may be TRBD1 or TRBD2 (5 bases each). V was trimmed by 0 bases and J by 0 bases, leaving 10 bases between them. Germline loops: CDR1 SGDLS, CDR2 YYNGEE. The CDR3 runs to 15 residues. CDR3 coding DNA: TGTGCCAGCAGCGTAGTAGGGGACCTCTCCTACGAGCAGTACTTC. Amino acid sequence: CASSVVGDLSYEQYF.

This chain uses TRBV7-9 with TRBJ2-5; 11 nucleotides match TRBD2. CDR1 and CDR2 from the germline V gene are SEHNR and FQNEAQ (reference sequence). The CDR3 has 17 residues. The V gene end was trimmed by 2 bases and the J gene end by 1 base; junction bases not matched to a gene: 6. The CDR3 sequence is CASSLNLAGGRQETQYF. The CDR3 DNA follows: TGTGCCAGCAGCTTAAATCTAGCGGGGGGCCGCCAAGAGACCCAGTACTTC.

Only one count was recorded for this clone. This chain uses TRBV5-6 with TRBJ2-1; tentative D call: TRBD2 (6 bases). Per germline, CDR1 SGHDT and CDR2 YYEEEE. This CDR3 has 14 residues. The V gene lost 2 bases and the J gene lost 6 bases, with 12 bases spanning the gap. CDR3 bases: TGTGCCAGCAGCTTTGCGGGGACGATCAATGAGCAGTTCTTC. Translated, it gives CASSFAGTINEQFF.

In nucleotides, the CDR3 is TGTGCCAGCAGCTCCGGGACAGGGTACTACGAGCAGTACTTC. Amino acids: CASSSGTGYYEQYF. The V gene is TRBV6-5, the J gene TRBJ2-7; 9 bases match TRBD1. CDR3 size: 14 residues. The germline gives CDR1 MNHEY, CDR2 SVGAGI. Trimming cost V 6 bases and J 3 bases; bases outside gene matches: 6.

The chain employs TRBV6-1 and TRBJ1-5; D not resolved. The germline gives CDR1 MNHNS, CDR2 SASEGT. V lost 6 bases, J lost 5 bases, and 17 bases lay in between. This CDR3 comprises 15 residues. The CDR3 DNA reads TGTGCCAGCAGCCCTACCTGGGGATTCGATCAGCCCCAGCATTTT. Translation: CASSPTWGFDQPQHF.

The chain is built from TRBV30 and TRBJ2-5; 7 bases fit TRBD1. Losses at the gene ends were 2 bases for V and 1 base for J; bases not matched to a gene: 7. CDR1 is GTSNPN, CDR2 SVGIG, per germline (reference sequence). The CDR3 spans 15 residues. For the CDR3, the DNA is TGTGCCTGGAGTTCAGGACAGGCCACCCAAGAGACCCAGTACTTC. Protein: CAWSSGQATQETQYF.

This clone is a singleton in its sample. This chain links TRBV10-2 with TRBJ1-1; 9 positions match TRBD1. The length of the CDR3 is 14 residues. V lost 7 bases, J lost 6 bases, and 9 bases stayed unmatched. Germline CDR1 reads WSHSY; CDR2 reads SAAADI. The CDR3: CASNSGTGTSEAFF. In DNA, the CDR3 is TGCGCCAGCAACTCCGGGACAGGGACGTCTGAAGCTTTCTTT.

The chain joins TRBV4-1 to TRBJ1-3; no clear D. The germline V gene encodes CDR1 MGHRA and CDR2 YSYEKL. V was clipped by 3 bases and J by 8 bases, with 11 bases between them. The CDR3 sequence is 13 residues long. CDR3 bases: TGCGCCAGCAGCCACCTAGACCCGGACACCATATATTTT. Its protein is CASSHLDPDTIYF.

The chain joins TRBV10-1 to TRBJ2-3; a possible D gene is TRBD2 (6 bases). Trimming shortened V by 3 bases and J by 4 bases, and 11 bases separated the two germline ends. CDR1 is WNHNN, CDR2 SYGVQD, per germline (reference sequence). This CDR3 has 14 residues. The CDR3 spells CASSDGGEADTQYF. CDR3 bases: TGCGCCAGCAGTGACGGGGGAGAGGCAGATACGCAGTATTTT.

This chain uses TRBV19 with TRBJ2-7; 8 bases are shared with TRBD1. The trim removed 3 bases at V and 3 bases at J, leaving 7 bases unmatched. In germline, CDR1 is LNHDA, CDR2 SQIVND (reference sequence). The CDR3 runs to 15 residues. The CDR3 reads CASSIGQGNGYEQYF. The CDR3, as DNA: TGTGCCAGTAGTATTGGACAGGGAAACGGCTACGAGCAGTACTTC. Full variable domain (remainder filled in from reference TRBV19 and TRBJ2-7): DGGITQSPKYLFRKEGQNVTLSCEQNLNHDAMYWYRQDPGQGLRLIYYSQIVNDFQKGDIAEGYSVSREKKESFPLTVTSAQKNPTAFYLCASSIGQGNGYEQYFGPGTRLTVT.

This clone showed up just a few times. The chain combines TRBV5-4 with TRBJ1-4, with D unclear. Germline lookup yields CDR1 SGHNT and CDR2 YYREEE (reference sequence). V shed 7 bases and J shed 2 bases, with 12 bases lying between them. The CDR3 extends over 14 amino acids. CDR3 bases: TGTGCCAGCGCTGACGGACGGACTAATGAAAAACTGTTTTTT. Translating it yields CASADGRTNEKLFF. Together with reference TRBV5-4 and TRBJ1-4, the CDR3 gives the full variable domain: ETGVTQSPTHLIKTRGQQVTLRCSSQSGHNTVSWYQQALGQGPQFIFQYYREEENGRGNFPPRFSGLQFPNYSSELNVNALELDDSALYLCASADGRTNEKLFFGSGTQLSVL.

The rearrangement links TRBV5-1 to TRBJ1-1; D not resolved. The germline CDR1 and CDR2 sequences are SGHRS and YFSETQ. This CDR3 comprises 14 residues. Between the trimmed V and J ends, which lost 1 base and 4 bases, there was a span of 11 bases. CDR3 region: CASSLLGSGTEAFF. CDR3 DNA sequence: TGCGCCAGCAGCTTGCTAGGGTCGGGCACTGAAGCTTTCTTT. The whole variable domain, remainder taken from reference TRBV5-1 and TRBJ1-1, is KAGVTQTPRYLIKTRGQQVTLSCSPISGHRSVSWYQQTPGQGLQFLFEYFSETQRNKGNFPGRFSGRQFSNSRSEMNVSTLELGDSALYLCASSLLGSGTEAFFGQGTRLTVV.

This clone was observed a single time. The rearrangement joins TRBV10-3 to TRBJ1-3; no definite D call. CDR1 and CDR2 (germline): ENHRY, SYGVKD. CDR3 length: 12 residues. Trimming shortened V by 5 bases and J by 2 bases, and 4 bases separated the two germline ends. CDR3 coding DNA: TGTGCCATCAGTTCGACTGGAAACACCATATATTTT. It encodes CAISSTGNTIYF.

This clone was recorded only once. The CDR3 DNA follows: TGTGCCTGGGGGACTTCAACCTTCTACGAGCAGTACTTC. It encodes CAWGTSTFYEQYF. The J gene is TRBJ2-7, the V gene TRBV30, with D maybe TRBD2 (6 bases). Trimming removed 5 bases from V and 3 bases from J, with 14 bases in between. CDR1 is GTSNPN, CDR2 SVGIG, per germline (reference sequence). CDR3 length equals 13 residues. Full variable domain (remainder filled in from reference TRBV30 and TRBJ2-7): SQTIHQWPATLVQPVGSPLSLECTVEGTSNPNLYWYRQAAGRGLQLLFYSVGIGQISSEVPQNLSASRPQDRQFILSSKKLLLSDSGFYLCAWGTSTFYEQYFGPGTRLTVT.

The chain uses TRBV2 and TRBJ2-3; 10 positions match TRBD2. There are 16 residues in the CDR3. Losses at the gene ends were 2 bases for V and 5 bases for J; bases not matched to a gene: 7. The germline V gene encodes CDR1 SNHLY and CDR2 FYNNEI. The CDR3 reads CASSEKLAGALDTQYF. CDR3 DNA: TGTGCCAGCAGTGAAAAGCTAGCGGGAGCGCTAGATACGCAGTATTTT.

The rearrangement links TRBV6-5 to TRBJ2-7; D is unclear. Looked up from germline, CDR1 is MNHEY and CDR2 is SVGAGI. V was trimmed by 2 bases and J by 2 bases, leaving 16 bases between them. The CDR3 has 16 amino acids. CDR3: CASSYTLGIRTYEQYF. CDR3 DNA: TGTGCCAGCAGTTACACCCTGGGAATCCGAACCTACGAGCAGTACTTC.

V is TRBV4-1 and J is TRBJ1-3, with D possibly being TRBD1 (6 bases). Trimming removed 4 bases at V and 0 bases at J, with 16 bases between. CDR1 is MGHRA and CDR2 is YSYEKL in the germline V gene. The CDR3 is made up of 17 amino acids. CDR3 sequence reads: CASSRGGIIISGNTIYF. The CDR3 nucleotides read TGCGCCAGCAGCCGAGGGGGGATTATTATCTCTGGAAACACCATATATTTT.

This clone has just a few counts. The chain's CDR3 is CASSLEGGRGHTF. The CDR3 coding sequence is TGCGCCAGCAGCTTGGAGGGCGGCAGAGGACACACCTTC. This chain connects TRBV5-1 to TRBJ1-2; D is undetermined. The CDR3 has 13 amino acids. The V gene lost 0 bases and the J gene lost 12 bases, with 15 bases spanning the gap. Germline V gene lookup returns CDR1 SGHRS and CDR2 YFSETQ.

CDR3 sequence: CSVESPEGSQYEQYF. CDR3 in DNA: TGCAGCGTTGAATCGCCAGAAGGGTCGCAGTACGAGCAGTACTTC. The chain carries TRBV29-1 and TRBJ2-5; no firm D call. Judging by the DNA end, TRBJ2-7 fits better; the J call may be wrong. CDR1 and CDR2 (germline): SQVTM, ANQGSEA. The CDR3 totals 15 residues.

DNA of the CDR3: TGTGCCTGGAGTGTAACCGCCCTTTTCTACACCTTC. Translating it yields CAWSVTALFYTF. V is TRBV30 and J is TRBJ1-2; D gene ambiguous. Trimming pared 0 bases from V and 10 bases from J, leaving 12 bases between. The CDR3 runs 12 residues. Per the germline V gene, CDR1 is GTSNPN and CDR2 is SVGIG (reference sequence).

In its sample, this clone was seen once. The rearrangement uses TRBV29-1 and TRBJ2-1; 10 nucleotides align to TRBD2. The CDR3 runs to 14 residues. The ends lost 7 bases at V and 4 bases at J; junction bases unmatched: 7. Germline V lookup: CDR1 SQVTM, CDR2 ANQGSEA. The CDR3 DNA follows: TGCAGCGCCGGGGCTAGCGGGGGTTACAATGAGCAGTTCTTC. This gives the protein CSAGASGGYNEQFF.

This chain uses TRBV6-5 with TRBJ1-4; the D is unclear. Germline-derived CDR1 and CDR2 are MNHEY and SVGAGI. Trimming pared 6 bases from V and 1 base from J, leaving 9 bases between. This CDR3 region has 14 residues. CDR3 protein: CASSQDGTNEKLFF. The CDR3 bases are TGTGCCAGCAGCCAGGACGGAACTAATGAAAAACTGTTTTTT.

The J gene is TRBJ1-3, the V gene TRBV14; 11 bases are shared with TRBD1. Germline CDR1 reads SGHDN; CDR2 reads FVKESK. The CDR3 runs 16 residues. After removal of 3 bases from V and 4 bases from J, the junction contained 5 bases not matched to a gene. CDR3 DNA: TGTGCCAGCAGCCAGACCGGACAGGGGGCGGGAAACACCATATATTTT. It specifies CASSQTGQGAGNTIYF.

The genes are TRBV5-1 and TRBJ2-5, with TRBD2 matching over 11 bases. The J call may be wrong; the DNA end is better matched by TRBJ2-7. The CDR3 consists of 16 residues. The germline CDR1 and CDR2 sequences are SGHRS and YFSETQ. The CDR3 region is CASSFPSGRPSYEQYF. The DNA for the CDR3 is TGCGCCAGCAGCTTTCCTAGCGGGAGGCCTTCCTACGAGCAGTACTTC.

The chain combines TRBV28 with TRBJ2-7, with D perhaps TRBD2 (5 bases). This CDR3 spans 15 amino acids. Germline CDR1 MDHEN, CDR2 SYDVKM. Trimming pared 3 bases from V and 4 bases from J, leaving 16 bases between. The CDR3 loop is CASSFLYGRTYEQYF. DNA for the CDR3: TGTGCCAGCAGTTTTCTCTACGGCAGGACTTACGAGCAGTACTTC.

The V gene is TRBV29-1, the J gene TRBJ2-2; D gene unclear. Germline CDR1 SQVTM, CDR2 ANQGSEA. V gave up 4 bases and J gave up 3 bases, with 9 bases separating them. This CDR3 region has 13 residues. The CDR3 DNA is TGCAGCGTTGTTGGGGATTACACCGGGGAGCTGTTTTTT. Its translation is CSVVGDYTGELFF.